This is a list of T cell receptor beta chains from one sample in a study of blood T cells in healthy people across ages. TCRdb independently ran MiXCR on the 5' RACE reads; one entry per CDR3 protein. The table has 1.5 million to 2 million distinct CDR3 sequences, 28% seen once. The sequencing input was blood. The receptors originated from a woman aged 25 to 39 in good health. Each CDR3 is given with its conserved first and last residue. Each record gives: clone size, D gene, J gene, V gene, CDR3 DNA, CDR3 protein. D genes are given only for firm matches. Clone size is not always given. Where it is, it says once, few, many or a class for expanded clones.

.,.,TRBJ2-3,TRBV6-5,TGTGCCAGCAGTGACCCAGGGCCGACAGATACGCAGTATTTT,CASSDPGPTDTQYF
.,.,TRBJ1-4,TRBV20-1,TGCAGTGCGCCGGCGCGGGGGCTCGCGGAAAAACTGTTTTTT,CSAPARGLAEKLFF
few,TRBD2,TRBJ2-7,TRBV7-2,TGTGCCAGCAGCCCTGGGGGACTAGCGGGAGGGGGCTCCTACGAGCAGTACTTC,CASSPGGLAGGGSYEQYF
many,.,TRBJ2-4,TRBV29-1,TGCAGCGTTTGGTGGAAAAACATTCAGTACTTC,CSVWWKNIQYF
many,.,TRBJ2-6,TRBV27,TGTGCCAGCAGCCCTTGGGGCAGGGCCAACGTCCTGACTTTC,CASSPWGRANVLTF
few,TRBD2,TRBJ2-5,TRBV6-6,TGTGCCAGCAGTTACCCGGCTGATAGCGGGGGGGCAGAGACCCAGTACTTC,CASSYPADSGGAETQYF
.,TRBD2,TRBJ2-1,TRBV7-2,TGTGCCAGCAGCTTAGCCCCTAGCGGGGGTCGTACATACTATGAGCAGTTCTTC,CASSLAPSGGRTYYEQFF
many,.,TRBJ2-6,TRBV5-1,TGCACCAGCAGCTTAACGGGCCAACAGGGCTCTGGGGCCAACGTCCTGACTTTC,CTSSLTGQQGSGANVLTF
.,TRBD2,TRBJ2-5,TRBV2,TGTGCCAGCAGTGAAGGGGTACTAGCGGACAATGAGCAGTACTTC,CASSEGVLADNEQYF
.,.,TRBJ1-5,TRBV20-1,TGCAGTGCTATCGCTTTCAGGGGTAGTGAGCCCCAGCATTTT,CSAIAFRGSEPQHF
.,TRBD1,TRBJ1-2,TRBV7-9,TGTGCCAGCAGCGCGACAGGGGTTTGGGGCTACACCTTC,CASSATGVWGYTF